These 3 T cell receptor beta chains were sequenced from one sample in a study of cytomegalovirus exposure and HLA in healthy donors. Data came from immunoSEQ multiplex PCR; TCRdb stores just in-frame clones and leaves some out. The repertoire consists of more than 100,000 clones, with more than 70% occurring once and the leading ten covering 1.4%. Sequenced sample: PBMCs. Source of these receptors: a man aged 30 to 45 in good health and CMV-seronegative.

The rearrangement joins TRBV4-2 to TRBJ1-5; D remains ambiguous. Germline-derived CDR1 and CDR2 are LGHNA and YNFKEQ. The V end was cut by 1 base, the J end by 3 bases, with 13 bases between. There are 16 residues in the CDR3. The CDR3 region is CASSQAPDDYNQPQHF. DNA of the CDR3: TGTGCCAGCAGCCAAGCCCCTGACGACTACAATCAGCCCCAGCATTTT.

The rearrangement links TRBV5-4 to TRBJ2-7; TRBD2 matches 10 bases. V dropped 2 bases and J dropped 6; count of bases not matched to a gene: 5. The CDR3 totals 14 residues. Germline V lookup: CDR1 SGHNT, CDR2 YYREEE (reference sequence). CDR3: CASSFLAGAVEQYF. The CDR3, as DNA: TGTGCCAGCAGCTTCCTAGCGGGAGCGGTCGAGCAGTACTTC.

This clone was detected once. The CDR3 reads CASSALGQGAEKLFF. The DNA of the CDR3 is TGTGCCAGCAGCGCATTGGGACAGGGGGCGGAAAAACTGTTTTTT. The chain has TRBV11-2 and TRBJ1-4; 12 bases are shared with TRBD1. This CDR3 has 15 residues. Germline lookup yields CDR1 SGHAT and CDR2 FQNNGV. Unmatched junction bases numbered 6, after V lost 5 bases and J lost 8 bases.